A selection of T cell receptor beta chains follows, all from one sample in a study of blood T cell repertoires in COVID-19. The protocol was immunoSEQ multiplex PCR, while the TCRdb copy is restricted to in-frame clones and leaves out a portion. The table shows about 430,000 clones, with approximately 90% occurring only once. Sequenced sample: PBMCs or T cells enriched from blood (not recorded which). The receptors here all came from a woman younger than 35 who had been exposed to COVID-19. Each CDR3 is given with its conserved first and last residue. The listing skips clone size in some rows; elsewhere it reads once, few, many or a size class.

>TRBV28|-|TRBJ1-5
CASSLRGQGIQPQHF
>TRBV7-8|-|TRBJ2-3
CASSSSAGGPGDTQYF
>TRBV9|-|TRBJ1-4
CASSSFSEKLFF
>TRBV15|-|TRBJ1-2
CATSRGTGQINYGYTF
>TRBV28|-|TRBJ2-7
CASSLPLAGGPYEQYF
>TRBV5-1|-|TRBJ1-1
CASSLKEDRNTEAFF
>TRBV13|-|TRBJ2-2
CASSPPSGGAVGELFF
>TRBV7-2|few|TRBJ1-4
CASSWTGATNEKLFF
>TRBV2|-|TRBJ2-3
CASSPDLAVSPDTQYF
>TRBV6-5|-|TRBJ1-2
CASSTLTGGYGYTF
>TRBV2|-|TRBJ2-1
CASSGPGFSYNEQFF
>TRBV19|-|TRBJ2-1
CASQTDRGPSYNEQFF
>TRBV6-5|-|TRBJ2-7
CASSLRYGQYF
>TRBV7-2|-|TRBJ2-7
CASSKQGPGYEQYF
>TRBV9|-|TRBJ2-3
CASSVVRGGATDTQYF
>TRBV4-1|-|TRBJ2-7
CASSQDNRGYEQYF
>TRBV5-1|-|TRBJ2-7
CASSHGTGYEQYF
>TRBV28|-|TRBJ1-1
CASSIPQAKNTEAFF
>TRBV12-3/TRBV12-4|-|TRBJ1-5
CASSPPGGQPQHF
>TRBV5-5|-|TRBJ1-1
CASSPQGEDTEAFF
>TRBV7-6|-|TRBJ2-5
CASSQYGTAKQETQYF
>TRBV28|-|TRBJ2-7
CASSIQSLREQYF
>TRBV28|once|TRBJ2-1
CASSSASESSYNEQFF
>TRBV12-3/TRBV12-4|-|TRBJ1-1
CASRQGNTEAFF
>TRBV4-3|few|TRBJ2-2
CASSPGQGITGELFF
>TRBV28|-|TRBJ2-7
CASSQPGVGEQYF
>TRBV9|-|TRBJ2-1
CASSVVGGVEQFF
>TRBV27|-|TRBJ1-2
CASRGRETSNYGYTF
>TRBV7-9|-|TRBJ1-1
CASSLSPGGYTEAFF
>TRBV5-1|-|TRBJ1-1
CASSRDRGGGNTEAFF
>TRBV28|-|TRBJ1-2
CASSLGQGYGYTF
>TRBV6-4|-|TRBJ1-1
CASSGQGNTEAFF
>TRBV3-1/TRBV3-2|-|TRBJ1-2
CASSQEGEVNYGYTF
>TRBV27|-|TRBJ2-1
CASRGDRGLHNEQFF
>TRBV20-1|-|TRBJ2-7
CSARGHLEQYF